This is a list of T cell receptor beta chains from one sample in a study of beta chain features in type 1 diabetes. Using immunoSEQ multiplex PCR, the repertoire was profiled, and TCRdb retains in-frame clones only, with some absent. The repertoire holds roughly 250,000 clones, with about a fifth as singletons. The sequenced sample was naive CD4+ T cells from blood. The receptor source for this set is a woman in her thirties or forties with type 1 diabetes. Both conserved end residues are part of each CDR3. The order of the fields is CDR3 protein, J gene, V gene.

CDR3 protein: CASSLEPEKLFF
J gene: TRBJ1-4
V gene: TRBV28

CDR3 protein: CATAPGQGYPGELFF
J gene: TRBJ2-2
V gene: TRBV25-1

CDR3 protein: CASSYSPREEQYF
J gene: TRBJ2-7
V gene: TRBV6-5

CDR3 protein: CASSSKDSRGEQFF
J gene: TRBJ2-1
V gene: TRBV5-4

CDR3 protein: CASSSAGWDTQYF
J gene: TRBJ2-3
V gene: TRBV5-1

CDR3 protein: CAWSLAAYEQYF
J gene: TRBJ2-7
V gene: TRBV30

CDR3 protein: CASSPPEAGGDYGYTF
J gene: TRBJ1-2
V gene: TRBV18

CDR3 protein: CASSSVRESYNEQFF
J gene: TRBJ2-1
V gene: TRBV5-1

CDR3 protein: CASSHATGGSTGELFF
J gene: TRBJ2-2
V gene: TRBV28

CDR3 protein: CASSLVISGVNKQYF
J gene: TRBJ2-7
V gene: TRBV4-3

CDR3 protein: CSAGTASWGTDTQYF
J gene: TRBJ2-3
V gene: TRBV29-1

CDR3 protein: CASSPQAHNQPQHF
J gene: TRBJ1-5
V gene: TRBV18

CDR3 protein: CASSPQTPGQSFNYGYTF
J gene: TRBJ1-2
V gene: TRBV4-3